Presented here are 17 T cell receptor beta chains from one specimen sequenced in a study of sequential checkpoint blockade in melanoma (dated by TCRdb to 2018 to 2020). The library was produced with the immunoSEQ multiplex PCR assay. TCRdb provides this immuneACCESS table in a form limited to in-frame rearrangements. Some clones are lacking; in checked studies, under half of them reflect an unresolved V gene, and why the rest are absent is not known. The sample contains 9,500 to 13,000 clones, around 78% of them found a single time. In total, the top ten clones hold under 45% of the sample. The treatment or condition tag for this specimen amounts to: randomized to nivolumab then ipilimumab (arm A) or the reverse (arm B). The sequencing here drew on CD8+ T cells sorted from blood (inferred from file names), taken from a patient given nivolumab and ipilimumab in sequence. Every receptor here comes from a human donor with melanoma.

This clone was seen a handful of times. The chain carries TRBV7-2 and TRBJ2-3; 9 bases are shared with TRBD2. Per the germline V gene, CDR1 is SGHTA and CDR2 is FQGNSA. V lost 5 bases, J lost 6 bases, and 9 bases stayed unmatched. The CDR3 loop spans 15 amino acids. CDR3 DNA: TGTGCCAGCAGCACTATAGCGGGGGTCGCGGATACGCAGTATTTT. Residues: CASSTIAGVADTQYF.

This chain links TRBV6-6 with TRBJ1-2; possibly TRBD1 for D (6 bases). V lost 0 bases and J 2 bases, leaving 7 bases between the germline ends. Germline CDR1 reads MNHNY; CDR2 reads SVGAGI (reference sequence). CDR3 length equals 14 residues. The CDR3 DNA is TGTGCCAGCAGTTACTCCACAGGGAACTATGGCTACACCTTC. Encoded protein: CASSYSTGNYGYTF.

The chain recombines TRBV6-1 with TRBJ1-5; D gene uncertain. In germline, CDR1 is MNHNS, CDR2 SASEGT. The CDR3 runs to 17 residues. Trimming stripped 2 bases from V and 0 bases from J, with 14 bases between. The DNA of the CDR3 is TGTGCCAGCAGTGAACTGCTAGGATTATATAGCAATCAGCCCCAGCATTTT. Its protein is CASSELLGLYSNQPQHF.

The rearrangement uses TRBV27 and TRBJ1-3; 12 bases are a match to TRBD1. The junction had 6 bases not matched to a gene; V was cut back by 5 bases and J by 7 bases. CDR1 MNHEY and CDR2 SMNVEV come from the germline V gene (reference sequence). CDR3 length equals 15 residues. The CDR3 DNA sequence: TGTGCCAGCAGTCCTGGGACAGGGGGCTCTAACACCATATATTTT. Residues: CASSPGTGGSNTIYF.

This sequence joins TRBV27 and TRBJ2-3; 12 nucleotides align to TRBD2. Germline V CDR1 and CDR2: MNHEY, SMNVEV (reference sequence). Germline trimming cut 6 bases from V and 7 bases from J; bases unmatched to any gene: 8. CDR3 length equals 15 residues. The CDR3 DNA follows: TGTGCCAGCAGACCCGGGACTAGCGGGCCGTATACGCAGTATTTT. As protein: CASRPGTSGPYTQYF.

This chain connects TRBV9 to TRBJ2-1, with TRBD2 identical over 14 bases. The CDR3 covers 18 residues. V gave up 3 bases and J gave up 2 bases; unmatched junction bases: 7. CDR1 is SGDLS and CDR2 is YYNGEE in the germline V gene. The CDR3 coding sequence is TGTGCCAGCAGCGGACTAGCGGGAGGGCCCCGCGCCTACAATGAGCAGTTCTTC. Translated, it gives CASSGLAGGPRAYNEQFF.

The chain recombines TRBV2 with TRBJ1-2; TRBD1 agrees at 7 bases. V dropped 3 bases and J dropped 2; count of bases not matched to a gene: 9. Germline CDR1 SNHLY, CDR2 FYNNEI. This CDR3 is 16 amino acids long. CDR3 DNA: TGTGCCAGCAGTGACCCGTTTCCACAGGGGAACTATGGCTACACCTTC. Translation: CASSDPFPQGNYGYTF.

This clone was counted a single time. The chain uses TRBV7-9 and TRBJ2-5; 8 nucleotides match TRBD2. The CDR3 has 16 amino acids. With 0 bases clipped from V and 1 base from J, the junction kept 4 bases outside the gene matches. Germline CDR1 reads SEHNR; CDR2 reads FQNEAQ (reference sequence). The CDR3 DNA follows: TGTGCCAGCAGCTTAGCGCGGGGGGAGGCCCAAGAGACCCAGTACTTC. Its translation: CASSLARGEAQETQYF.

The J gene is TRBJ2-7, the V gene TRBV10-3, with 10 bases fitting TRBD2. V lost 3 bases and J lost 2; bases outside the gene matches: 1. Germline loops: CDR1 ENHRY, CDR2 SYGVKD. The CDR3 is made up of 14 amino acids. The CDR3 here is CAISDGLAAYEQYF. CDR3 in DNA: TGTGCCATCAGTGATGGACTAGCGGCCTACGAGCAGTACTTC.

CDR3 loop: CAWRLQGKNYGYTF. DNA of the CDR3: TGTGCCTGGAGGCTACAGGGGAAGAACTATGGCTACACCTTC. This rearrangement joins TRBV30 to TRBJ1-2; TRBD1 agrees at 7 bases. The CDR3 consists of 14 residues. Per the germline V gene, CDR1 is GTSNPN and CDR2 is SVGIG (reference sequence). J lost 2 bases, V lost 3 bases, and 6 bases had no gene match.

This chain uses TRBV6-5 with TRBJ2-1; TRBD2 aligns across 9 bases. Per germline, CDR1 MNHEY and CDR2 SVGAGI. The V segment lost 6 bases and the J segment 8 bases; nucleotides outside the gene matches: 11. This CDR3 region has 15 residues. In nucleotides, the CDR3 is TGTGCCAGCAGGTTTGGGCGGGGGGGCCCCGATGAGCAGTTCTTC. This translates into CASRFGRGGPDEQFF.

This chain links TRBV5-4 with TRBJ1-1; no reliable D call. The CDR3 spans 15 residues. Germline assignment: CDR1 SGHNT and CDR2 YYREEE (reference sequence). Trimming cost V 4 bases and J 0 bases, with 13 bases left between them. CDR3 protein: CASSGGRSMNTEAFF. The CDR3 DNA reads TGTGCCAGCAGCGGAGGCAGGAGCATGAACACTGAAGCTTTCTTT.

This clone occurred a few times. This rearrangement joins TRBV29-1 to TRBJ1-4; D remains ambiguous. Trimming took 4 bases from V and 2 from J, leaving 8 bases between them. Germline lookup yields CDR1 SQVTM and CDR2 ANQGSEA. The CDR3 consists of 13 residues. The CDR3 region has the DNA TGCAGCGTTGGACATCCTACTAATGAAAAACTGTTTTTT. This sequence encodes CSVGHPTNEKLFF.

V is TRBV19 and J is TRBJ1-5; 8 bases map to TRBD1. The trim removed 2 bases at V and 3 bases at J, leaving 6 bases unmatched. CDR1 and CDR2 from the germline V gene are LNHDA and SQIVND (reference sequence). CDR3 size: 16 residues. CDR3 region: CASSITGTGLNQPQHF. CDR3 DNA: TGTGCCAGTAGTATAACCGGGACAGGCCTCAATCAGCCCCAGCATTTT.

This clone has more than one count but fewer than ten. This chain uses TRBV15 with TRBJ2-7; possibly TRBD2 for D (6 bases). This CDR3 comprises 16 residues. Trimming left V 5 bases short and J 1 base short, with 18 bases between. CDR1 is LNHNV, CDR2 YYDKDF, per germline (reference sequence). The CDR3 sequence is CATSPTPSSVSYEQYF. The CDR3 nucleotides read TGTGCCACCAGCCCCACGCCGTCTAGCGTGTCCTACGAGCAGTACTTC.

This chain uses TRBV7-6 with TRBJ2-1, with 10 bases lining up with TRBD2. J gave up 3 bases and V 5 bases, and 4 bases lay outside the gene matches. The CDR3 is made up of 15 amino acids. Germline V gene data show CDR1 as SGHVS and CDR2 as FNYEAQ. The CDR3 reads CASSVSGGHYNEQFF. DNA for the CDR3: TGTGCCAGCAGCGTTAGCGGGGGGCACTACAATGAGCAGTTCTTC.

V is TRBV4-1 and J is TRBJ2-1; TRBD2 matches at 8 bases. This CDR3 comprises 16 residues. The junction had 6 bases not matched to a gene; V was cut back by 3 bases and J by 2 bases. From germline, CDR1 is MGHRA and CDR2 YSYEKL. The CDR3 reads CASSHMVAGTYNEQFF. DNA of the CDR3: TGCGCCAGCAGCCACATGGTAGCGGGGACCTACAATGAGCAGTTCTTC.